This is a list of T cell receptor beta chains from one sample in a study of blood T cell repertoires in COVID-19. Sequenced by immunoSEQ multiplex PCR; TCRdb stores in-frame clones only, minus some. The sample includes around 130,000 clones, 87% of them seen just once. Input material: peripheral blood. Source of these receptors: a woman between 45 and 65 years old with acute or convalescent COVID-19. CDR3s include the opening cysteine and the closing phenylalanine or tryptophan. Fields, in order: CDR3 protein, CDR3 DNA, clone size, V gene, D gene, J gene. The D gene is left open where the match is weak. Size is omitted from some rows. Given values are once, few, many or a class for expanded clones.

CASSSPRTGGGQPQHF | TGTGCCAGCAGTTCCCCCCGGACAGGGGGCGGACAGCCCCAGCATTTT | NA | TRBV6-6 | TRBD1 | TRBJ1-5
CASSPPTPPGISENTEAFF | TGTGCCAGCAGCCCCCCGACACCCCCAGGGATAAGTGAGAACACTGAAGCTTTCTTT | NA | TRBV13 | NA | TRBJ1-1
CASSSSSGRGSEQFF | TGTGCCAGCAGTTCTAGTAGCGGGAGGGGTAGTGAGCAGTTCTTC | NA | TRBV27 | TRBD2 | TRBJ2-1
CSASPTGIEYF | TGCAGTGCTAGCCCCACAGGGATTGAGTACTTC | NA | TRBV20-1 | NA | TRBJ2-7
CASISGTEAFF | TGTGCCAGCATCAGTGGCACTGAAGCTTTCTTT | NA | TRBV2 | NA | TRBJ1-1
CASSPLSGSHNQPQHF | TGTGCCAGTAGTCCGCTTTCGGGGTCCCATAATCAGCCCCAGCATTTT | NA | TRBV19 | NA | TRBJ1-5
CASSLAPGTYNEQFF | TGTGCCAGCAGCTTAGCCCCAGGAACCTACAATGAGCAGTTCTTC | NA | TRBV7-2 | NA | TRBJ2-1
CASSVTTSGGEQYF | TGTGCCAGCAGTGTTACGACTTCTGGTGGCGAGCAGTACTTC | NA | TRBV2 | NA | TRBJ2-7
CASGTGTLTDTQYF | TGTGCCTCCGGGACTGGGACCCTCACAGATACGCAGTATTTT | NA | TRBV30 | NA | TRBJ2-3
CASSPTQGESNQPQHF | TGTGCCAGCTCCCCTACTCAGGGGGAAAGCAATCAGCCCCAGCATTTT | NA | TRBV18 | TRBD1 | TRBJ1-5
CASSHPVSGSSYNEQFF | TGCGCCAGCAGCCACCCAGTAAGCGGGAGCTCCTACAATGAGCAGTTCTTC | NA | TRBV4-1 | TRBD2 | TRBJ2-1
CASSQGQTYEKLFF | TGTGCCAGCAGCCAAGGACAGACTTATGAAAAACTGTTTTTT | NA | TRBV11-3 | NA | TRBJ1-4
CASSPRQGYEQYF | TGCGCCAGCAGCCCCAGACAGGGCTACGAGCAGTACTTC | NA | TRBV5-1 | TRBD1 | TRBJ2-7
CASSPQTGNTEAFF | TGTGCCAGCTCACCCCAGACAGGGAACACTGAAGCTTTCTTT | NA | TRBV18 | NA | TRBJ1-1
CASSLDLGAETQYF | TGTGCCAGCAGCTTGGACCTGGGGGCAGAGACCCAGTACTTC | NA | TRBV5-4 | NA | TRBJ2-5
CASSYSSSGNVNEQFF | TGTGCCAGCAGTTACTCCTCTAGCGGGAATGTAAATGAGCAGTTCTTC | NA | TRBV6-2/TRBV6-3 | TRBD2 | TRBJ2-1
CASSQGTYNEQFF | TGTGCCAGCAGCCAGGGGACCTACAATGAGCAGTTCTTC | NA | TRBV11-2 | NA | TRBJ2-1
CASSFWTGGDEQYF | TGTGCCAGCAGCTTCTGGACAGGGGGTGACGAGCAGTACTTC | NA | TRBV5-8 | TRBD1 | TRBJ2-7
CASSPGTSGLQGWNEQFF | TGTGCCAGCAGCCCAGGGACTAGCGGGTTACAGGGTTGGAATGAGCAGTTCTTC | once | TRBV27 | TRBD2 | TRBJ2-1
CASSSGLYGELFF | TGTGCCAGCAGTTCAGGGCTTTATGGGGAGCTGTTTTTT | NA | TRBV7-9 | NA | TRBJ2-2
CASSPPWQGFQPQHF | TGTGCCAGTAGTCCCCCGTGGCAGGGGTTCCAGCCCCAGCATTTT | NA | TRBV19 | NA | TRBJ1-5
CSVVAWIQETQYF | TGCAGCGTTGTAGCGTGGATCCAAGAGACCCAGTACTTC | NA | TRBV29-1 | NA | TRBJ2-5
CSDRQGTGGYTF | TGCAGCGACCGACAGGGAACAGGTGGCTACACCTTC | NA | TRBV29-1 | TRBD1 | TRBJ1-2
CASSQTAQGRGYTF | TGTGCCAGCAGCCAGACGGCACAGGGTCGCGGCTACACCTTC | NA | TRBV3-1/TRBV3-2 | NA | TRBJ1-2
CASRGPGPGTGREKLFF | TGTGCCAGCAGGGGCCCCGGACCCGGGACAGGGAGGGAAAAACTGTTTTTT | NA | TRBV2 | TRBD1 | TRBJ1-4